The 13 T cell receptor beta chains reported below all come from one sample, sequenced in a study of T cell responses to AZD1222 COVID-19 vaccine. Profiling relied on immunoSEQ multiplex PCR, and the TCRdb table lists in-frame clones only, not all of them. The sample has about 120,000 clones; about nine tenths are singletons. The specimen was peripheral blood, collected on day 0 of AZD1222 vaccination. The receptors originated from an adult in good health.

CDR3 coding DNA: TGTGCCAGCCGGACATCGAACACCGGGGAGCTGTTTTTT. This gives the protein CASRTSNTGELFF. The V and J genes are TRBV6-5 and TRBJ2-2; maybe TRBD1 (5 bases). Germline V gene sequence: CDR1 MNHEY, CDR2 SVGAGI. The CDR3 is made up of 13 amino acids. Trimming took 8 bases from V and 0 from J, leaving 7 bases between them.

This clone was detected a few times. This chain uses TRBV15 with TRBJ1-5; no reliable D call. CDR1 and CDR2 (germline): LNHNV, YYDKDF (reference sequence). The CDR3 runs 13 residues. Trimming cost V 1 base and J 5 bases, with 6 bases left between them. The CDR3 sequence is CATSRGRDQPQHF. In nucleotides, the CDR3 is TGTGCCACCAGCAGAGGAAGAGATCAGCCCCAGCATTTT.

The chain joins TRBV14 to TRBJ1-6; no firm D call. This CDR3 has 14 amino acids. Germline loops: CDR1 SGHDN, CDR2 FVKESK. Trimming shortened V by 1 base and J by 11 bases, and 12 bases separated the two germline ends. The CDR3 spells CASSQGASITPLHF. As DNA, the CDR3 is TGTGCCAGCAGCCAAGGTGCAAGTATAACACCCCTCCACTTT.

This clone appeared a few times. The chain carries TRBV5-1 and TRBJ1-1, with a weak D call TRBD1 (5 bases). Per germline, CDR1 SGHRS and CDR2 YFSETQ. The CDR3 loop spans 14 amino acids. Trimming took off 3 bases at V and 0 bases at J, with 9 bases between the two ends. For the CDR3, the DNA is TGCGCCAGCAGCTGGGGACGGCTGAACACTGAAGCTTTCTTT. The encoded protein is CASSWGRLNTEAFF.

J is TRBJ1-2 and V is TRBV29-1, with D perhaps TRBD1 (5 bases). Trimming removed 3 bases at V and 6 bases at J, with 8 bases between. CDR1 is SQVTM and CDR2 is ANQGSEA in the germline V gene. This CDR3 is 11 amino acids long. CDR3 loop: CSVDEGNGYTF. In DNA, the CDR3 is TGCAGCGTTGATGAGGGGAATGGCTACACCTTC. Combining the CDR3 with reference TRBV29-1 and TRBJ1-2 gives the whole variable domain SAVISQKPSRDICQRGTSLTIQCQVDSQVTMMFWYRQQPGQSLTLIATANQGSEATYESGFVIDKFPISRPNLTFSTLTVSNMSPEDSSIYLCSVDEGNGYTFGSGTRLTVV.

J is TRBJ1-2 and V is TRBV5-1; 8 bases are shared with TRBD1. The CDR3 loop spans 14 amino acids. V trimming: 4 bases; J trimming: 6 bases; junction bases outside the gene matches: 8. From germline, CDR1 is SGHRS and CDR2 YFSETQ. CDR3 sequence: CASSGGQALDGYTF. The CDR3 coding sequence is TGCGCCAGCAGCGGGGGACAGGCATTAGATGGCTACACCTTC.

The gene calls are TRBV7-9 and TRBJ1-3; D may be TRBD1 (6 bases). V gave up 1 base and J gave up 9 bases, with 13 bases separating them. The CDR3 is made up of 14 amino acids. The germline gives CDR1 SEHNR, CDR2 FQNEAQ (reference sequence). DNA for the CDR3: TGTGCCAGCAGCTTAGGGACAGTCGGTGGCACCATATATTTT. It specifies CASSLGTVGGTIYF. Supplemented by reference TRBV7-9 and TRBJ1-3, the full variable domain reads DTGVSQNPRHKITKRGQNVTFRCDPISEHNRLYWYRQTLGQGPEFLTYFQNEAQLEKSRLLSDRFSAERPKGSFSTLEIQRTEQGDSAMYLCASSLGTVGGTIYFGEGSWLTVV.

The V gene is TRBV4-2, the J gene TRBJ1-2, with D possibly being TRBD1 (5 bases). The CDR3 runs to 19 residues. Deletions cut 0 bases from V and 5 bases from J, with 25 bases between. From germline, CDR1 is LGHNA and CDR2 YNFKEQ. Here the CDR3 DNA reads TGTGCCAGCAGCCAAGAATGGGGGGGATTTAAGGCAGATTTTTATGGCTACACCTTC. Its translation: CASSQEWGGFKADFYGYTF.

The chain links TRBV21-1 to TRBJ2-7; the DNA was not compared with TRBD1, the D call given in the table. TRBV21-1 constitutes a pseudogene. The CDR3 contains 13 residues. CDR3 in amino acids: CASSANRDHEQYF. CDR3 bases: TGTGCCAGCAGCGCGAACAGGGATCACGAGCAGTACTTC.

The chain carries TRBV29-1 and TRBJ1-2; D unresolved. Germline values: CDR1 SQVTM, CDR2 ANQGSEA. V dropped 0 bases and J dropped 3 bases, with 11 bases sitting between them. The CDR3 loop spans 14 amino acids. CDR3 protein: CSVEDRGVYYGYTF. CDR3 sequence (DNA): TGCAGCGTTGAAGATCGAGGTGTTTACTATGGCTACACCTTC.

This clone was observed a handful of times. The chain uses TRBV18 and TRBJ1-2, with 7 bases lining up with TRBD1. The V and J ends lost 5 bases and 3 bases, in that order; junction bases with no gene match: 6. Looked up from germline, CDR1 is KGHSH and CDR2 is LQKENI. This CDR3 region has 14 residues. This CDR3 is CASSSDGTDYGYTF. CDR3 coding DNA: TGTGCCAGCTCATCGGACGGGACAGACTATGGCTACACCTTC.

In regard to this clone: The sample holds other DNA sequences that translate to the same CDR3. The CDR3 loop is CASSFGGNQPQHF. The DNA of the CDR3 is TGTGCCAGCAGTTTTGGGGGGAATCAGCCCCAGCATTTT. The chain carries TRBV12-3 or TRBV12-4 and TRBJ1-5; weak D call: TRBD1 (5 bases). With 3 bases removed from V and 4 bases from J, the gap between germline ends came to 7 bases. The CDR3 is 13 amino acids.

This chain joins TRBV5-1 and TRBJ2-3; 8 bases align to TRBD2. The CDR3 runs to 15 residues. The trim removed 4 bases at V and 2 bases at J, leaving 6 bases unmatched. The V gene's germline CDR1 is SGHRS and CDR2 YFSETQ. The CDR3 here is CASSTQRGPTDTQYF. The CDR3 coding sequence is TGCGCCAGCAGCACGCAGCGGGGGCCCACAGATACGCAGTATTTT.